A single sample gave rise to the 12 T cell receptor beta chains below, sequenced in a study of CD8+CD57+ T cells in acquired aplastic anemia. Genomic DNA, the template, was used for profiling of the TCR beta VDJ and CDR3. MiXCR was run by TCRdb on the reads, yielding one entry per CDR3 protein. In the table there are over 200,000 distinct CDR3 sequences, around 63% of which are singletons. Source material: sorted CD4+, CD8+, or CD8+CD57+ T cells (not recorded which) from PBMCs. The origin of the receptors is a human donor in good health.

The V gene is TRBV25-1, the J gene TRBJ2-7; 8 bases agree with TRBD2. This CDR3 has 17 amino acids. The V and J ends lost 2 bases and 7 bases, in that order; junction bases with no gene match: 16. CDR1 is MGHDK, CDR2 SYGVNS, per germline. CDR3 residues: CASSEGGAGGIVSEQYF. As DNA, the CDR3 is TGTGCCAGCAGTGAAGGAGGGGCGGGGGGCATCGTTTCGGAGCAGTACTTC.

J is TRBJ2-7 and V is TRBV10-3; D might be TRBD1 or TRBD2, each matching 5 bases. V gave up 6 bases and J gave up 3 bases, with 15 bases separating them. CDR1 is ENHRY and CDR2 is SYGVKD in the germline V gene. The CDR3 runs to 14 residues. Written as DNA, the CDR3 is TGTGCCATCAGGGAGGACACCTTGAACTACGAGCAGTACTTC. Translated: CAIREDTLNYEQYF.

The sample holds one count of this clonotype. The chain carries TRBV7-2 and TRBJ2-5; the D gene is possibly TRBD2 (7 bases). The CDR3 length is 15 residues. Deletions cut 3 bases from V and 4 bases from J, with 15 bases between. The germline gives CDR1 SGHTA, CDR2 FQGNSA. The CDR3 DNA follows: TGTGCCAGCAGCTTGACAGGAGGGGGGGGAGAGACCCAGTACTTC. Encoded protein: CASSLTGGGGETQYF.

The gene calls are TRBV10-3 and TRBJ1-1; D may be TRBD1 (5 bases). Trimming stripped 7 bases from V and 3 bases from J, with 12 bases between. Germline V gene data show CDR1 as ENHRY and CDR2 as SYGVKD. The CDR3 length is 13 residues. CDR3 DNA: TGTGCCATCATGGGGCGTTTGGACACTGAAGCTTTCTTT. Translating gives CAIMGRLDTEAFF.

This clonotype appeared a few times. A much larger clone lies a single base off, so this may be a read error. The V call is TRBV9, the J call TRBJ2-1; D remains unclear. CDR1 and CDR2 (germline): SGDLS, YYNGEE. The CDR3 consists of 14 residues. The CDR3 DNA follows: TGTGCCAGCAGCGTCGGGCAGCTCTACAATGAGCAGCTCTTC. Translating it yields CASSVGQLYNEQLF.

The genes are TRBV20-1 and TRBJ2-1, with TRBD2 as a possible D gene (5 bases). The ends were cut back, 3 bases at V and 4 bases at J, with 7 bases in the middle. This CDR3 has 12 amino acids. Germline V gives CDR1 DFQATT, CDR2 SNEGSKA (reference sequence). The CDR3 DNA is TGCAGTGCTAGTGCGGGTTACAATGAGCAGTTCTTC. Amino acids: CSASAGYNEQFF.

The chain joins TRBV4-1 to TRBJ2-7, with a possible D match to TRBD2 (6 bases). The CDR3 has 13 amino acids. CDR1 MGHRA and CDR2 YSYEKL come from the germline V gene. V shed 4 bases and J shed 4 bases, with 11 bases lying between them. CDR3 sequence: CASSPLEGYEQYF. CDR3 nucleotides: TGCGCCAGCAGCCCGTTGGAGGGTTACGAGCAGTACTTC.

CDR3 sequence: CASSLSQGSYYEQYF. DNA for the CDR3: TGTGCCAGCAGCTTAAGTCAGGGGTCGTACTACGAGCAGTACTTC. The rearrangement links TRBV5-8 to TRBJ2-7, with a tentative D call TRBD1 (6 bases). The CDR3 loop spans 15 amino acids. Trimming cost V 2 bases and J 3 bases, with 15 bases left between them. Germline CDR1 reads SGHTS; CDR2 reads YDEGEE. Full variable domain (remainder filled in from reference TRBV5-8 and TRBJ2-7): EAGVTQSPTHLIKTRGQQATLRCSPISGHTSVYWYQQALGLGLQFLLWYDEGEERNRGNFPPRFSGRQFPNYSSELNVNALELEDSALYLCASSLSQGSYYEQYFGPGTRLTVT.

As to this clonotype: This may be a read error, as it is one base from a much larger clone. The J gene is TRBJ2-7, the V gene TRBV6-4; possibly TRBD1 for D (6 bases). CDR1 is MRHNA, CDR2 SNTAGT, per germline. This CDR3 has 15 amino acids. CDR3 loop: CASSITGLLSYERYF. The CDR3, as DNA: TGTGCCAGCAGTATTACAGGGTTGCTTTCCTACGAGCGGTACTTC.

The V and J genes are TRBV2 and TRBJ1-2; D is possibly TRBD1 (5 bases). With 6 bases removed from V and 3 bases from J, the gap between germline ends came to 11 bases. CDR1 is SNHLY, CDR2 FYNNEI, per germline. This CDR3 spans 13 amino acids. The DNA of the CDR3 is TGTGCCAGCAGAATACAGGAGGACTATGGCTACACCTTC. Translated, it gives CASRIQEDYGYTF.

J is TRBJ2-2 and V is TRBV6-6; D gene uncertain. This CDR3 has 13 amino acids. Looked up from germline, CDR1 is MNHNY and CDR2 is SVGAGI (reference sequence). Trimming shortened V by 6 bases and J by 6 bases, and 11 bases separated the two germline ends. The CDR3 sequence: CASRVGFAGELFF. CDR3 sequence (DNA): TGTGCCAGCAGAGTTGGGTTCGCCGGGGAGCTGTTTTTT.

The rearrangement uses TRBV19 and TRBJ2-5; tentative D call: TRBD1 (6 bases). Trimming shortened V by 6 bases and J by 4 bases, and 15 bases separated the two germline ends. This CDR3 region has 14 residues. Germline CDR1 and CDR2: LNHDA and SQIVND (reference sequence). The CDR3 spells CASSLRTGRETQYF. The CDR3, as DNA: TGTGCCAGTAGCTTGAGAACAGGGAGAGAGACCCAGTACTTC.